What follows are 15 T cell receptor beta chains derived from one specimen sequenced in a study of blood T cell repertoires in COVID-19. Assay: immunoSEQ multiplex PCR; the TCRdb copy retains only in-frame clones and omits some. Seen here are around 450,000 clones, approximately 90% observed once, and the top ten hold around 1.8%. The sequenced sample consisted of PBMCs or T cells enriched from blood (not recorded which). All receptors derive from a woman aged 18-30 years with acute COVID-19.

This clone was counted between two and nine times. J is TRBJ2-5 and V is TRBV10-1; tentatively, D is TRBD1 (6 bases). Trimming removed 3 bases from V and 5 bases from J, with 13 bases in between. Germline V gene sequence: CDR1 WNHNN, CDR2 SYGVQD (reference sequence). This CDR3 comprises 14 residues. This chain's CDR3 is CASSDLGGGETQYF. CDR3 in DNA: TGCGCCAGCAGTGATCTAGGGGGTGGCGAGACCCAGTACTTC.

V usage is TRBV11-2 and J usage is TRBJ1-3; the D gene is possibly TRBD1 (5 bases). V gave up 5 bases and J gave up 4 bases, with 15 bases separating them. CDR3 length equals 15 residues. Germline V lookup: CDR1 SGHAT, CDR2 FQNNGV. The CDR3 nucleotides are TGTGCCAGCAGCCCCCGTTCCGACAGCGGAAACACCATATATTTT. Its translation is CASSPRSDSGNTIYF.

This clone occurred a few times. The gene calls are TRBV7-9 and TRBJ1-4, with D unresolved. The germline gives CDR1 SEHNR, CDR2 FQNEAQ (reference sequence). The ends were cut back, 5 bases at V and 4 bases at J, with 17 bases in the middle. The length of the CDR3 is 16 residues. CDR3: CASSLGRAQDNEKLFF. The DNA for the CDR3 is TGTGCCAGCAGCCTCGGGAGGGCACAAGATAATGAAAAACTGTTTTTT.

CDR3 sequence reads: CASSQTSGRTGELFF. CDR3 in DNA: TGCGCCAGCAGCCAAACTAGCGGGAGAACCGGGGAGCTGTTTTTT. The chain links TRBV4-1 to TRBJ2-2; TRBD2 agrees at 11 bases. The CDR3 has 15 residues. Germline CDR1 reads MGHRA; CDR2 reads YSYEKL. J gave up 5 bases and V 2 bases, and 1 base lay outside the gene matches.

This clone was recorded only once. This chain connects TRBV6-6 to TRBJ2-7; TRBD1 matches 12 bases. Germline CDR1 and CDR2: MNHNY and SVGAGI (reference sequence). V lost 5 bases to trimming and J lost 5 bases; unmatched junction nucleotides: 19. The CDR3 runs 19 residues. The CDR3 region is CASSPEGISSGTGGNEQYF. The CDR3 nucleotides read TGTGCCAGCAGTCCCGAAGGTATCTCGTCCGGGACAGGGGGCAACGAGCAGTACTTC.

The chain uses TRBV28 and TRBJ2-6; 8 nucleotides match TRBD2. Germline lookup yields CDR1 MDHEN and CDR2 SYDVKM. With 6 bases clipped from V and 5 bases from J, the junction kept 9 bases outside the gene matches. The CDR3 totals 16 residues. Here the CDR3 DNA reads TGTGCCAGCAGCAACGGGGGGGCAGAGAGGGCCAACGTCCTGACTTTC. Translation: CASSNGGAERANVLTF. The variable domain in full, with the rest retrieved from reference TRBV28 and TRBJ2-6, is DVKVTQSSRYLVKRTGEKVFLECVQDMDHENMFWYRQDPGLGLRLIYFSYDVKMKEKGDIPEGYSVSREKKERFSLILESASTNQTSMYLCASSNGGAERANVLTFGAGSRLTVL.

The rearrangement joins TRBV9 to TRBJ2-3, with TRBD1 identical over 8 bases. Germline V gene sequence: CDR1 SGDLS, CDR2 YYNGEE. V trimming: 3 bases; J trimming: 3 bases; junction bases outside the gene matches: 6. CDR3 length: 15 residues. CDR3 amino acids: CASSAPGQATDTQYF. For the CDR3, the DNA is TGTGCCAGCAGCGCCCCGGGACAGGCTACAGATACGCAGTATTTT.

This chain joins TRBV7-8 and TRBJ2-1; possible D gene TRBD2, 5 bases. Germline V gene sequence: CDR1 SGHVS, CDR2 FQNEAQ. The CDR3 sequence is 15 residues long. Trimming shortened V by 2 bases and J by 0 bases, and 8 bases separated the two germline ends. The CDR3 loop reads CASSLMGSSYNEQFF. DNA for the CDR3: TGTGCCAGCAGCTTAATGGGGAGCTCCTACAATGAGCAGTTCTTC.

The chain recombines TRBV4-1 with TRBJ1-6; 8 nucleotides agree with TRBD1. Unmatched junction bases numbered 2, after V lost 1 base and J lost 3 bases. The CDR3 totals 16 residues. Germline assignment: CDR1 MGHRA and CDR2 YSYEKL. In DNA, the CDR3 is TGCGCCAGCAGCCAAGTGGGGACAGGCTATAATTCACCCCTCCACTTT. Protein: CASSQVGTGYNSPLHF.

The V call is TRBV5-3, the J call TRBJ1-5; tentative D call: TRBD1 (5 bases). TRBV5-3 is an ORF for which the function is uncertain. The CDR3 length is 15 residues. Trimming took 1 base from V and 0 from J, leaving 8 bases between them. The CDR3 DNA reads as TGTGCCAGAAGCTTGATAGGGGATAGCAATCAGCCCCAGCATTTT. This gives the protein CARSLIGDSNQPQHF.

The chain joins TRBV7-8 to TRBJ2-2; 11 bases agree with TRBD1. CDR1 is SGHVS and CDR2 is FQNEAQ in the germline V gene. The J segment lost 4 bases and the V segment lost 4 bases, leaving 8 bases of the junction unmatched. The CDR3 spans 17 residues. CDR3 DNA: TGTGCCAGCAGCTCCCTCCTTGGGACAGGGGGCACCGGGGAGCTGTTTTTT. Encoded protein: CASSSLLGTGGTGELFF.

The V call is TRBV2, the J call TRBJ1-6; D is perhaps TRBD1 (6 bases). This CDR3 is 15 amino acids long. CDR1 and CDR2 from the germline V gene are SNHLY and FYNNEI. V lost 3 bases, J lost 5 bases, and 11 bases lay in between. CDR3 amino acids: CASSDQGSNNSPLHF. As DNA, the CDR3 is TGTGCCAGCAGTGATCAGGGGTCCAATAATTCACCCCTCCACTTT.

A few counts support this clone. This rearrangement joins TRBV19 to TRBJ1-2, with 9 bases fitting TRBD1. Germline CDR1 LNHDA, CDR2 SQIVND (reference sequence). Trimming removed 6 bases from V and 8 bases from J; junction bases left unmatched: 13. There are 15 residues in the CDR3. The CDR3 DNA reads TGTGCCAGTAGAACCTACACAGGGGGCGCAGGGGGCTACACCTTC. Translated: CASRTYTGGAGGYTF.

About this clone: The same CDR3 arises from other DNA sequences in this sample as well. The V and J genes are TRBV18 and TRBJ1-4; 9 nucleotides line up with TRBD1. After removal of 0 bases from V and 4 bases from J, the junction contained 0 bases not matched to a gene. This CDR3 comprises 15 residues. Germline assignment: CDR1 KGHSH and CDR2 LQKENI. CDR3: CASSPPGQGNEKLFF. The CDR3 DNA reads TGTGCCAGCTCACCACCGGGACAGGGTAATGAAAAACTGTTTTTT.

This clone turned up a few times. V and J are TRBV7-2 and TRBJ2-1; 7 nucleotides match TRBD2. The CDR3 sequence is 15 residues long. The germline V gene has CDR1 SGHTA and CDR2 FQGNSA. V lost 1 base and J lost 7; bases outside the gene matches: 7. DNA of the CDR3: TGTGCCAGCAGCTTAGGTGCGGGGGAGGGGAATGAGCAGTTCTTC. Its protein product is CASSLGAGEGNEQFF.